The present T cell receptor beta chain was sequenced within a study of blood T cell repertoires in COVID-19. Study summary: Italy, Spain and the United States were the sources of the convalescent and acute COVID-19 samples. Nucleic acid was either cDNA or gDNA, and it came from T cells, B-cell-depleted T cells, or PBMCs.

Original data processing: The assay estimated nucleated cells by amplifying reference gene primers. Profiling relied on immunoSEQ multiplex PCR, and the TCRdb table lists in-frame clones only, not all of them. The D gene and trimming were derived from the DNA, and the V and J assignments and clone size from that table. This sample has approximately 92,000 clones, with around four fifths found just once. CDR3 size: 13 residues. Germline-derived CDR1 and CDR2 are LGHNT and FRNRAP. V was shortened by 0 bases and J by 6 bases, with 8 bases between the two germline ends. The chain uses TRBV12-5 and TRBJ1-1, with D unclear. Sequences were obtained from peripheral blood. This clonotype originated in a man in his fifties with acute or convalescent COVID-19. The CDR3 DNA is TGTGCTAGTGGTTTGGTGCCGTCGGCTGAAGCTTTCTTT. This codes for CASGLVPSAEAFF.